This TCR beta chain was found in a study of T cell responses to AZD1222 COVID-19 vaccine. The germline CDR1 and CDR2 sequences are LNHDA and SQIVND (reference sequence). Trimming removed 0 bases from V and 8 bases from J, with 23 bases in between. The CDR3 sequence is 18 residues long. Sequencing was performed with immunoSEQ multiplex PCR; in TCRdb, only in-frame clones are kept and a portion is missing. The repertoire holds 70,000 or so clones, with 80% to 85% as singletons. The material was peripheral blood, obtained on day 0 of AZD1222 vaccination. The TCR originated in an adult in good health. The rearrangement uses TRBV19 and TRBJ2-4, with D possibly matching TRBD1 (5 bases). CDR3 bases: TGTGCCAGTAGTATAGATCTGTCCCCCCAGGGTCAGTTGGACATTCAGTACTTC. It is translated as CASSIDLSPQGQLDIQYF.